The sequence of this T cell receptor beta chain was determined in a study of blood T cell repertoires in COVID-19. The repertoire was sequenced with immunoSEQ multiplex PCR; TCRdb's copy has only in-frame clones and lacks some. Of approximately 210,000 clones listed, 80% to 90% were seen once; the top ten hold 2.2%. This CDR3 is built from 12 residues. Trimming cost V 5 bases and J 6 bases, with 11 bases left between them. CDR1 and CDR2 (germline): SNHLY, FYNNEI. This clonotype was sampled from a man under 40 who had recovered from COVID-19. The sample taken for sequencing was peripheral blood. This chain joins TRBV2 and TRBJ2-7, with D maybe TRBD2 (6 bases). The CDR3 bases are TGTGCCAGCAGTCACTGGGAGGCCGAGCAGTACTTC. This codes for CASSHWEAEQYF.